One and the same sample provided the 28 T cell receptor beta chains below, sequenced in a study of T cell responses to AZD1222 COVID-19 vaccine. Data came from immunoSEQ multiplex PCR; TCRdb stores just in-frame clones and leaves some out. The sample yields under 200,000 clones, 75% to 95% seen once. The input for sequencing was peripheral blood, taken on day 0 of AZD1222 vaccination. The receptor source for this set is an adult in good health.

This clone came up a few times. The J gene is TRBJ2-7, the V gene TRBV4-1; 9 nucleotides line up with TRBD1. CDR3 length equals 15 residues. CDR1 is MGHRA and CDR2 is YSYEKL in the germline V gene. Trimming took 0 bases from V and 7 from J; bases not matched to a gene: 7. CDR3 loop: CASSQETGGFWEQYF. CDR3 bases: TGCGCCAGCAGCCAAGAGACAGGGGGGTTCTGGGAGCAGTACTTC.

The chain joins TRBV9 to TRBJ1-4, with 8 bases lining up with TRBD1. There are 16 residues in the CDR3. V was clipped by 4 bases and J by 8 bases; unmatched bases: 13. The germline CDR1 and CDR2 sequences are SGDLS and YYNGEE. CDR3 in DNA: TGTGCCAGCAGCACTTACAGGGGGTCGGGTGGAGAAAAACTGTTTTTT. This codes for CASSTYRGSGGEKLFF. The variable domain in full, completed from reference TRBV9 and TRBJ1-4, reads DSGVTQTPKHLITATGQRVTLRCSPRSGDLSVYWYQQSLDQGLQFLIQYYNGEERAKGNILERFSAQQFPDLHSELNLSSLELGDSALYFCASSTYRGSGGEKLFFGSGTQLSVL.

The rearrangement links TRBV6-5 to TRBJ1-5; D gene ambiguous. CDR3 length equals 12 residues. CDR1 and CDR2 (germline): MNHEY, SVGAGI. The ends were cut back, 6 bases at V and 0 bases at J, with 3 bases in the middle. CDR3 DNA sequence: TGTGCCAGCAGCGATAGCAATCAGCCCCAGCATTTT. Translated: CASSDSNQPQHF.

For the CDR3, the DNA is TGTGCCAGCAGTCGCCGGCCCGACTATGGCTACACCTTC. Translated: CASSRRPDYGYTF. The chain has TRBV6-5 and TRBJ1-2; D unresolved. The CDR3 has 13 residues. The germline gives CDR1 MNHEY, CDR2 SVGAGI. Trimming cost V 5 bases and J 3 bases, with 10 bases left between them.

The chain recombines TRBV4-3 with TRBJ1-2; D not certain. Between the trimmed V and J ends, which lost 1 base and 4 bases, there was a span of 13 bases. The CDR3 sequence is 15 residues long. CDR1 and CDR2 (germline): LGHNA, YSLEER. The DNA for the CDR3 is TGCGCCAGCAGCCAAGGAAGCGCAGGAATCTATGGCTACACCTTC. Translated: CASSQGSAGIYGYTF.

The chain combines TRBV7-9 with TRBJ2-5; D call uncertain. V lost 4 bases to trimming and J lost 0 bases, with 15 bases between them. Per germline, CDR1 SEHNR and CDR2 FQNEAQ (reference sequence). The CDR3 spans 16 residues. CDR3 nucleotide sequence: TGTGCCAGCAGCTCCCCCCCATTGTATGACCAAGAGACCCAGTACTTC. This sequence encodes CASSSPPLYDQETQYF.

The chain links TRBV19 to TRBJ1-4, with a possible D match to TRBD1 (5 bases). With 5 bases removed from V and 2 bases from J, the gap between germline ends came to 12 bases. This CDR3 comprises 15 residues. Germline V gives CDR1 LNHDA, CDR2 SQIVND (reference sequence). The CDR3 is CASSDWGRTNEKLFF. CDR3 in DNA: TGTGCCAGTAGTGACTGGGGGAGGACTAATGAAAAACTGTTTTTT.

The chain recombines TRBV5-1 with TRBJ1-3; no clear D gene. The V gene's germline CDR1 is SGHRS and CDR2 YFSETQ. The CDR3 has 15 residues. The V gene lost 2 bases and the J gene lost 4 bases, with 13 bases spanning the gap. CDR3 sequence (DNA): TGCGCCAGCAGCTTTAGTTCTGGAATGGGAAACACCATATATTTT. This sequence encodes CASSFSSGMGNTIYF.

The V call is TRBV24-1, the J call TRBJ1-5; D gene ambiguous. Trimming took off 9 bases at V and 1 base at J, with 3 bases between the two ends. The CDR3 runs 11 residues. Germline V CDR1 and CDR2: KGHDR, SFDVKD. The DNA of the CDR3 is TGTGCCACCGGGAGCAATCAGCCCCAGCATTTT. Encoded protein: CATGSNQPQHF.

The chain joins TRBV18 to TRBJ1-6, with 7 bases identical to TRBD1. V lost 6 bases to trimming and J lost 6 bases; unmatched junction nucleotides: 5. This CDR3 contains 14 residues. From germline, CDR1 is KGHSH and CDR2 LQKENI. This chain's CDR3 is CASSPGQTNSPLHF. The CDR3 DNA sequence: TGTGCCAGCTCCCCGGGACAGACTAATTCACCCCTCCACTTT.

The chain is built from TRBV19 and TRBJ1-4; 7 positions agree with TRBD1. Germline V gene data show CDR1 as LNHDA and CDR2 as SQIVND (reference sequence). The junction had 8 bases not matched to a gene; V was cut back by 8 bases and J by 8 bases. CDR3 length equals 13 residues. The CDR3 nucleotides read TGTGCCAGTTCTAGGGGGCGCCGGGAAAAACTGTTTTTT. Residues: CASSRGRREKLFF.

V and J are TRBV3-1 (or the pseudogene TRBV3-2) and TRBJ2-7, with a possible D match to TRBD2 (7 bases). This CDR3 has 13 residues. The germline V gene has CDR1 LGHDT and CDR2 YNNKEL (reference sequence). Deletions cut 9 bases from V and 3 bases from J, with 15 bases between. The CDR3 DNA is TGTGCCAGTTGGGGGGGGCCGGGCTACGAGCAGTACTTC. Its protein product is CASWGGPGYEQYF.

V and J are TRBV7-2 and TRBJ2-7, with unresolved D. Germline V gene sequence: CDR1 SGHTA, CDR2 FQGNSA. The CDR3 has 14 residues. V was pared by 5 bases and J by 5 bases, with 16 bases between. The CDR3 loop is CASSLTSTIDEQYF. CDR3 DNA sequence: TGTGCCAGCAGCCTCACCTCCACAATCGACGAGCAGTACTTC.

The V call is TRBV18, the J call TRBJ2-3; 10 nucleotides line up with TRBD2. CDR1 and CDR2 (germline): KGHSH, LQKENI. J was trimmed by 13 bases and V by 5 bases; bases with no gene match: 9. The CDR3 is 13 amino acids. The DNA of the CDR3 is TGTGCCAGCTCATGGGGGACTAGCGACGGAGAGTATTTT. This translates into CASSWGTSDGEYF.

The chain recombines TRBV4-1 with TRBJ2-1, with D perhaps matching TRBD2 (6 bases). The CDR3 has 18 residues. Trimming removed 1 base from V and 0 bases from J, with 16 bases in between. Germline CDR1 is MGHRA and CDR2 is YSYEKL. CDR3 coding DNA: TGCGCCAGCAGCCAAGCCCGTGGCGGGGATAGCTCCTACAATGAGCAGTTCTTC. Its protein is CASSQARGGDSSYNEQFF.

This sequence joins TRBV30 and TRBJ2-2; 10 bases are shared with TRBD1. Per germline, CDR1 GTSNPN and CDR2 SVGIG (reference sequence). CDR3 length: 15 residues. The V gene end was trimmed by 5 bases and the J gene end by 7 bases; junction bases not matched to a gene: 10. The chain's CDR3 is CAWPLTGGEDGELFF. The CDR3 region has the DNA TGTGCCTGGCCCCTGACAGGGGGCGAGGACGGGGAGCTGTTTTTT.

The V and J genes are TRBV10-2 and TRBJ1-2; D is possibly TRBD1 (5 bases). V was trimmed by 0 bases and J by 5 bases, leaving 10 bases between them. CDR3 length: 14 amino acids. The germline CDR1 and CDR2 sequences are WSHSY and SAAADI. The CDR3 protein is CASSESYRSYGYTF. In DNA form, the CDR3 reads TGCGCCAGCAGTGAGTCCTACAGGTCATATGGCTACACCTTC.

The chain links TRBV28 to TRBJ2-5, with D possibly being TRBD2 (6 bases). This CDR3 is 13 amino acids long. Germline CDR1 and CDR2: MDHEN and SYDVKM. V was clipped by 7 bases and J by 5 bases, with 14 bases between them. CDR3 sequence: CASIGGSWETQYF. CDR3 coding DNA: TGTGCCAGCATAGGAGGGTCGTGGGAGACCCAGTACTTC.

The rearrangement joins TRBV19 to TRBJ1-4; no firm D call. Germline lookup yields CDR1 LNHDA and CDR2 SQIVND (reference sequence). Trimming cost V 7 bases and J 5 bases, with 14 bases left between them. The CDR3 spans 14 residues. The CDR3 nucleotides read TGTGCCAGTAATCGGGCTCAAGGGAATGAAAAACTGTTTTTT. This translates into CASNRAQGNEKLFF.

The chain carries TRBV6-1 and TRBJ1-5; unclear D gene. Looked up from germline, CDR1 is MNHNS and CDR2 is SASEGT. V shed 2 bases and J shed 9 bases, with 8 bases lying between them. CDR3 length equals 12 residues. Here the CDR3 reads CASSEILGPQHF. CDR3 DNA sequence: TGTGCCAGCAGTGAAATTCTTGGGCCCCAGCATTTT.

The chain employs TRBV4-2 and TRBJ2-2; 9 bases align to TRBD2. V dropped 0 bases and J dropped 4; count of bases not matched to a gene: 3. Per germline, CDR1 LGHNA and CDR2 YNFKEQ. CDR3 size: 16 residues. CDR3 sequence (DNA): TGTGCCAGCAGCCAAGATAGCGGGGGAAGCACCGGGGAGCTGTTTTTT. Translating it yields CASSQDSGGSTGELFF.

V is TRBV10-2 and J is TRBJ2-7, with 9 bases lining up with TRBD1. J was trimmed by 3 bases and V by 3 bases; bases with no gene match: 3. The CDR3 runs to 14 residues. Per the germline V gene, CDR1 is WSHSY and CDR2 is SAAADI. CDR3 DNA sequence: TGCGCCAGCAGTGATTCGGGACAGGGCTACGAGCAGTACTTC. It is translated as CASSDSGQGYEQYF.

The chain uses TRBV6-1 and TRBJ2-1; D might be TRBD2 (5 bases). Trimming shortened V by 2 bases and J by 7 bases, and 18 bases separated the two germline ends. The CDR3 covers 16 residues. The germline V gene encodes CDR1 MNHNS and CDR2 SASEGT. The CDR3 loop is CASSEIRPATGNEQFF. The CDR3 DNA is TGTGCCAGCAGTGAAATTCGGCCCGCCACGGGGAATGAGCAGTTCTTC.

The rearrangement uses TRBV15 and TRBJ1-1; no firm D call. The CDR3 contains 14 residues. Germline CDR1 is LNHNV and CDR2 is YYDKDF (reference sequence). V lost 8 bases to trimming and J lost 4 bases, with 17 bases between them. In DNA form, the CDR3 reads TGTGCCACCTCTCACATACTCCCCGGCACTGAAGCTTTCTTT. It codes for CATSHILPGTEAFF.

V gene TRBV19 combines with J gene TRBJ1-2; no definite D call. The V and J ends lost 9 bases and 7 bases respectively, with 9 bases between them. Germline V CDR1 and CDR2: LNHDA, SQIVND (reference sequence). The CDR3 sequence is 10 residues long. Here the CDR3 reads CARRDRGYTF. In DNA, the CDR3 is TGTGCCAGGAGGGATCGTGGCTACACCTTC.

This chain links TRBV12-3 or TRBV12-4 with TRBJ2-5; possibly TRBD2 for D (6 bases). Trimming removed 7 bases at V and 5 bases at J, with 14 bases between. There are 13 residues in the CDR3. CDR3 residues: CASTLTRGETQYF. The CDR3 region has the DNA TGTGCCAGCACCTTGACTAGAGGGGAGACCCAGTACTTC.

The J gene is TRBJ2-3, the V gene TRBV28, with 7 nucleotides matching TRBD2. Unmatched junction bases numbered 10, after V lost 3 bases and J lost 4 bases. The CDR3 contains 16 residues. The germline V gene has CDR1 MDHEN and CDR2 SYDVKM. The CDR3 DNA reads TGTGCCAGCAGTTTTGAGTTACCGGGGGGTTCAGATACGCAGTATTTT. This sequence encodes CASSFELPGGSDTQYF.

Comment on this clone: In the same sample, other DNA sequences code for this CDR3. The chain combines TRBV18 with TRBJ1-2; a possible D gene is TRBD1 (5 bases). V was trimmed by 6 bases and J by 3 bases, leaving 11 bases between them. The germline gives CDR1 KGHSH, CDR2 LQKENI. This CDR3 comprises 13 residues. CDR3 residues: CASSTGGDYGYTF. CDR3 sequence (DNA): TGTGCCAGCTCGACGGGGGGTGACTATGGCTACACCTTC.